The source of this TCR beta chain is a study of cytomegalovirus exposure and HLA in healthy donors. Findings of the study overall: Later analysis showed TCR association rates varying by HLA locus, highest for DRB1 and lowest for HLA-C. Some V segments (TRBV6-2 and TRBV6-3 among them) were excluded as indistinguishable. About 87% or about 30% of the time was how often most TCR beta V segments were productive, according to an earlier analysis.

Looked up from germline, CDR1 is SGHTA and CDR2 is FQGNSA. With 6 bases clipped from V and 1 base from J, the junction kept 5 bases outside the gene matches. The CDR3 has 15 amino acids. Comment on this clone: Its antigen is unknown.

This cohort consisted of healthy bone marrow donors. Both 60 Vbeta primers and 13 Jbeta primers went into the PCR. Sequencing was performed with immunoSEQ multiplex PCR; in TCRdb, only in-frame clones are kept and a portion is missing. This sample has a few hundred thousand clones, with approximately 84% found just once. J is TRBJ2-1 and V is TRBV7-2, with TRBD2 identical over 8 bases. This clonotype originated in a woman in her thirties or forties in good health and CMV-seronegative. What was sequenced was PBMCs. The CDR3 DNA reads TGTGCCAGCAGTGTACTAGCGGAATCCTACAATGAGCAGTTCTTC. Translation: CASSVLAESYNEQFF.